Listed here are 14 T cell receptor beta chains from one sample, sequenced in a study of chemoradiotherapy in HPV16-positive cancers. Sequencing used immunoSEQ multiplex PCR; TCRdb keeps in-frame clones, though not all of them. Of around 1,300 clones in the sample, about 86% were seen once. Sample: tumor tissue, taken from a patient who underwent chemoradiotherapy. These TCRs come from a human donor with HPV-associated anogenital cancer.

This chain uses TRBV5-1 with TRBJ2-7; D is ambiguous. The germline V and J ends were trimmed by 1 base and 3 bases, with 5 bases remaining between them. The CDR3 covers 12 residues. CDR1 is SGHRS, CDR2 YFSETQ, per germline. The CDR3: CASSLTGYEQYF. CDR3 DNA: TGCGCCAGCAGCTTGACGGGCTACGAGCAGTACTTC.

The rearrangement links TRBV28 to TRBJ2-1; the D call may be TRBD1 or TRBD2 (5 bases each). The CDR3 is made up of 11 amino acids. Trimming left V 5 bases short and J 15 bases short, with 14 bases between. Germline lookup yields CDR1 MDHEN and CDR2 SYDVKM. CDR3: CASSKRGLGFF. The CDR3 DNA reads as TGTGCCAGCAGTAAGAGGGGCTTGGGGTTCTTC.

V and J are TRBV9 and TRBJ2-2, with no clear D. Germline values: CDR1 SGDLS, CDR2 YYNGEE. The CDR3 totals 13 residues. Trimming shortened V by 0 bases and J by 4 bases, and 4 bases separated the two germline ends. Written as DNA, the CDR3 is TGTGCCAGCAGCGTAGAGCTCACCGGGGAGCTGTTTTTT. Translated, it gives CASSVELTGELFF.

The rearrangement joins TRBV28 to TRBJ1-5; D is unresolved. The CDR3 has 13 amino acids. Germline CDR1 reads MDHEN; CDR2 reads SYDVKM. Trimming left V 8 bases short and J 5 bases short, with 13 bases between. The CDR3 here is CASSLGKHQPQHF. The CDR3 region has the DNA TGTGCCAGCTCCCTTGGGAAACATCAGCCCCAGCATTTT.

The chain links TRBV6-5 to TRBJ1-1, with D unresolved. Germline lookup yields CDR1 MNHEY and CDR2 SVGAGI. With 4 bases removed from V and 5 bases from J, the gap between germline ends came to 14 bases. CDR3 size: 14 residues. The CDR3 coding sequence is TGTGCCAGCAGTTTTAAGCAGAAAGGGACTGAAGCTTTCTTT. This translates into CASSFKQKGTEAFF.

This rearrangement joins TRBV28 to TRBJ1-2; TRBD1 aligns across 10 bases. J lost 8 bases, V lost 5 bases, and 11 bases had no gene match. This CDR3 comprises 15 residues. The germline CDR1 and CDR2 sequences are MDHEN and SYDVKM. CDR3 residues: CASSPGTGALGGYTF. In DNA form, the CDR3 reads TGTGCCAGCAGTCCGGGGACAGGGGCGTTGGGCGGCTACACCTTC.

The chain uses TRBV7-2 and TRBJ1-5; 10 nucleotides line up with TRBD1. V shed 5 bases and J 7 bases; nucleotides not matched to a gene: 8. CDR1 and CDR2 (germline): SGHTA, FQGNSA. The CDR3 consists of 15 residues. The CDR3 reads CASSPQDRGQQPQHF. The DNA for the CDR3 is TGTGCCAGCAGCCCACAAGACAGGGGGCAACAGCCCCAGCATTTT.

The V gene is TRBV2, the J gene TRBJ2-2; TRBD2 is a possible D gene (6 bases). The length of the CDR3 is 14 residues. V lost 0 bases to trimming and J lost 6 bases, with 8 bases between them. Germline CDR1 and CDR2: SNHLY and FYNNEI. The CDR3 DNA reads as TGTGCCAGCAGTGAAGCGCGGGGCCCCGGGGAGCTGTTTTTT. Protein: CASSEARGPGELFF.

The sample holds one count of this clone. The chain combines TRBV7-9 with TRBJ2-7; D might be TRBD2 (6 bases). This CDR3 contains 13 residues. Germline loops: CDR1 SEHNR, CDR2 FQNEAQ (reference sequence). Trimming shortened V by 4 bases and J by 6 bases, and 13 bases separated the two germline ends. The CDR3: CASSSTRSFEQYF. CDR3 sequence (DNA): TGTGCCAGCAGCTCGACTAGATCGTTCGAGCAGTACTTC.

The rearrangement joins TRBV4-3 to TRBJ2-7; D call uncertain. The CDR3 runs 14 residues. V gave up 0 bases and J gave up 7 bases, with 13 bases separating them. The germline V gene encodes CDR1 LGHNA and CDR2 YSLEER. CDR3 protein: CASSQDRAASEQYF. CDR3 DNA sequence: TGCGCCAGCAGCCAAGATCGGGCGGCCTCGGAGCAGTACTTC.

The chain couples TRBV28 to TRBJ2-5; 7 nucleotides match TRBD2. Germline CDR1 MDHEN, CDR2 SYDVKM. This CDR3 comprises 16 residues. J lost 0 bases, V lost 5 bases, and 9 bases had no gene match. CDR3 bases: TGTGCCAGCAGTCCGATTGGGGGGGGTGACCAAGAGACCCAGTACTTC. This codes for CASSPIGGGDQETQYF.

This chain uses TRBV13 with TRBJ1-2; D perhaps matches TRBD1 (5 bases). CDR1 and CDR2 from the germline V gene are PRHDT and FYEKMQ (reference sequence). The V end lost 2 bases, the J end lost 4 bases, and 23 bases lay between the germline ends. This CDR3 is 18 amino acids long. The CDR3 loop reads CASSLKIRQGLDGYGYTF. CDR3 DNA sequence: TGTGCCAGCAGCTTAAAAATCCGCCAGGGCCTGGATGGCTATGGCTACACCTTC.

The chain combines TRBV29-1 with TRBJ2-1, with TRBD1 matching over 12 bases. The CDR3 length is 14 residues. V shed 3 bases and J 9 bases; nucleotides not matched to a gene: 6. Germline V gene sequence: CDR1 SQVTM, CDR2 ANQGSEA. DNA of the CDR3: TGCAGCGTTGATTTGGGACAGGGGGCATTTGAGCAGTTCTTC. This gives the protein CSVDLGQGAFEQFF.

V is TRBV2 and J is TRBJ2-6; D unclear. Trimming pared 10 bases from V and 2 bases from J, leaving 12 bases between. Germline V lookup: CDR1 SNHLY, CDR2 FYNNEI. The CDR3 is made up of 14 amino acids. CDR3 nucleotide sequence: TGTGCCACAGACCTAGAGGCTGGGGCCAACGTCCTGACTTTC. This sequence encodes CATDLEAGANVLTF.